Each of the 8 T cell receptor beta chains below was sequenced from the same sample in a study of blood T cell repertoires in COVID-19. The protocol was immunoSEQ multiplex PCR, while the TCRdb copy is restricted to in-frame clones and leaves out a portion. This sample carries some 180,000 clones, roughly three quarters of them seen once, and the ten largest clones take approximately 15%. Sequencing was carried out using PBMCs or T cells enriched from blood (not recorded which). These receptors were obtained from a man aged 55 to 70 who had been exposed to COVID-19.

This chain links TRBV19 with TRBJ2-1; D perhaps matches TRBD2 (6 bases). This CDR3 contains 15 residues. The germline V gene has CDR1 LNHDA and CDR2 SQIVND (reference sequence). DNA of the CDR3: TGTGCAACTTCCCTGTCGGGGGACTCCTACAATGAGCAGTTCTTC. As protein: CATSLSGDSYNEQFF.

V usage is TRBV6-5 and J usage is TRBJ2-7; 7 nucleotides match TRBD2. Germline trimming cut 2 bases from V and 3 bases from J; bases unmatched to any gene: 1. The CDR3 is 13 amino acids. Germline assignment: CDR1 MNHEY and CDR2 SVGAGI. The CDR3 here is CASSYGGVYEQYF. Here the CDR3 DNA reads TGTGCCAGCAGTTACGGGGGGGTCTACGAGCAGTACTTC.

The DNA of the CDR3 is TGTGCCAGCAGCTTAGCTTCCCGGACAGCCTCTAACTATGGCTACACCTTC. Residues: CASSLASRTASNYGYTF. The rearrangement joins TRBV7-6 to TRBJ1-2, with a tentative D call TRBD1 (6 bases). Germline CDR1 reads SGHVS; CDR2 reads FNYEAQ. CDR3 length: 17 amino acids. V was clipped by 0 bases and J by 0 bases, with 14 bases between them.

This chain links TRBV5-6 with TRBJ2-2; 10 nucleotides match TRBD1. The CDR3 contains 16 residues. CDR1 and CDR2 from the germline V gene are SGHDT and YYEEEE. J lost 6 bases, V lost 4 bases, and 9 bases had no gene match. CDR3: CASSRPGTGVPGELFF. In DNA, the CDR3 is TGTGCCAGCAGCCGCCCCGGGACAGGGGTGCCCGGGGAGCTGTTTTTT.

The gene calls are TRBV19 and TRBJ2-4; 8 positions match TRBD1. Germline V lookup: CDR1 LNHDA, CDR2 SQIVND (reference sequence). This CDR3 is 20 amino acids long. Trimming at V came to 0 bases and at J to 6 bases, leaving 19 bases not matched to a gene. The CDR3 nucleotides read TGTGCCAGTAGTATAGATCGACAGGGGAGCCGTCTGGGTAGCGTAAACATTCAGTACTTC. Translated: CASSIDRQGSRLGSVNIQYF.

The chain employs TRBV14 and TRBJ2-3; D unresolved. The germline V gene has CDR1 SGHDN and CDR2 FVKESK. The CDR3 totals 15 residues. Trimming stripped 2 bases from V and 1 base from J, with 10 bases between. CDR3 amino acids: CASSQLQVGTDTQYF. The CDR3 coding sequence is TGTGCCAGCAGCCAACTTCAGGTGGGCACAGATACGCAGTATTTT.

The V gene is TRBV6-5, the J gene TRBJ2-2; 9 nucleotides match TRBD1. The CDR3 has 15 residues. Germline V gene data show CDR1 as MNHEY and CDR2 as SVGAGI. The junction had 2 bases not matched to a gene; V was cut back by 6 bases and J by 0 bases. The CDR3 nucleotides read TGTGCCAGCAGAACAGGGGGCCCGAACACCGGGGAGCTGTTTTTT. It is translated as CASRTGGPNTGELFF.

This clone was recorded once. V gene TRBV5-1 combines with J gene TRBJ2-3; 10 bases map to TRBD1. The CDR3 has 15 amino acids. Trimming at V came to 6 bases and at J to 2 bases, leaving 6 bases not matched to a gene. Germline V gives CDR1 SGHRS, CDR2 YFSETQ. CDR3 loop: CASTDRGLITDTQYF. DNA of the CDR3: TGCGCCAGCACTGACAGGGGGCTTATCACAGATACGCAGTATTTT.